A selection of T cell receptor beta chains follows, all from one sample in a study of T cells after yellow fever vaccination. One entry per CDR3 protein, called by TCRdb with MiXCR from the 5' RACE reads. This sample carries about 400,000 distinct CDR3 sequences, 6.2% of them seen once, and the ten largest clones take about 15%. The material sequenced was PBMCs, taken 5 days after the yellow fever booster vaccination. The receptors were sampled from a man between 25 and 39 years old who received the YFV17D yellow fever vaccine. The CDR3 runs from the conserved cysteine through the conserved F or W. The D gene is left open where the match is weak. Clone size is stated in some rows and not others, as once, few, many or a class when expanded.

>TRBV6-5|TRBD2|TRBJ2-1|many
TGTGCCATCGGGACTAGCAATGAGCAGTTCTTC
CAIGTSNEQFF
>TRBV20-1|TRBD1|TRBJ2-2|.
TGCAGTGCTAGCAACCCCGACAGGGTGCTTTACGGCGGGGAGCTGTTTTTT
CSASNPDRVLYGGELFF
>TRBV12-3/TRBV12-4|.|TRBJ2-7|few
TGTGCCAGCAGTTTACTCCCTTACGAGCAGTACTTC
CASSLLPYEQYF
>TRBV7-2|TRBD2|TRBJ2-3|.
TGTGCCAGCAGCTTAGTTGCGGGAGTTACAGATACGCAGTATTTT
CASSLVAGVTDTQYF
>TRBV5-1|.|TRBJ1-1|.
TGCGCCAGCAGCCTCGACGCGCTCGGCACTGAAGCTTTCTTT
CASSLDALGTEAFF
>TRBV11-2|.|TRBJ2-7|many
TGTGCCAGCAGCCTAGTCCCACCCGAGCAGTACTTC
CASSLVPPEQYF
>TRBV12-3/TRBV12-4|TRBD2|TRBJ2-5|.
TGTGCCAGCAGTTTAAGCGGGAGGGAGGAGACCCAGTACTTC
CASSLSGREETQYF
>TRBV7-2|.|TRBJ2-4|.
TGTGCCAGCAGCTTACAAGGAGGGGAAAACATTCAGTACTTC
CASSLQGGENIQYF
>TRBV12-3/TRBV12-4|TRBD2|TRBJ2-7|many
TGTGCCAGCAGTCTAGCGGGAATCTCCTATTACGAGCAGTACTTC
CASSLAGISYYEQYF
>TRBV5-1|TRBD1|TRBJ2-1|.
TGCGCCAGCAGCTTAACCGGGACAGGGGGGGGACTAGTACACAATGAGCAGTTCTTC
CASSLTGTGGGLVHNEQFF
>TRBV18|TRBD2|TRBJ2-5|.
TGTGCCAGCGCGGCGGGACTAGCGGGAGAGACCCAGTACTTC
CASAAGLAGETQYF
>TRBV7-6|.|TRBJ2-2|many
TGTGCCAGCAGCTTGCAGACAGGTTCGAACACCGGGGAGCTGTTTTTT
CASSLQTGSNTGELFF
>TRBV28|.|TRBJ2-6|.
TGTGCCAGCAGTTCCCCTAGACAAGTAGGGACTGGGGCCAACGTCCTGACTTTC
CASSSPRQVGTGANVLTF
>TRBV5-1|TRBD2|TRBJ2-3|many
TGCGCCAGTACGGCTAGCGGGAGACCAGATACGCAGTATTTT
CASTASGRPDTQYF
>TRBV7-2|.|TRBJ1-2|few
TGTGCCAGCAGCTTAGTTGGGAGTGGCTACACCTTC
CASSLVGSGYTF
>TRBV5-1|TRBD1|TRBJ1-2|many
TGCGCCAGCAGCAATGGACAGGGGACCTATGGCTACACCTTC
CASSNGQGTYGYTF
>TRBV5-6|.|TRBJ2-3|.
TGTGCCAGCAGCTTTGGCTGTAACAGGGTGAGAGATACGCAGTATTTT
CASSFGCNRVRDTQYF
>TRBV20-1|TRBD1|TRBJ1-4|many
TGCAGTGCTAGAGATCTAAGACAGGGGAGGGAAAAACTGTTTTTT
CSARDLRQGREKLFF
>TRBV6-2/TRBV6-3|.|TRBJ2-7|.
TGTGCCAGCAGAAACCTCGGGGCGGAGTACTTC
CASRNLGAEYF
>TRBV7-8|.|TRBJ2-5|.
TGTGCCAGCAGCTTAGAGCTAGGCCAAGAGACCCAGTACTTC
CASSLELGQETQYF
>TRBV19|.|TRBJ2-1|many
TGTGCCACCGCACTCGAGCGGCCCGGGGTAGTGCAGTTCTTC
CATALERPGVVQFF
>TRBV15|.|TRBJ1-5|many
TGTGCCACCAGCAGAGACAATCAGCCCCAGCATTTT
CATSRDNQPQHF
>TRBV18|.|TRBJ2-3|.
TGTGCCAGCTCTCTCCTAGAAGACGATACGCAGTATTTT
CASSLLEDDTQYF
>TRBV6-5|.|TRBJ2-1|few
TGTGCCAGCAGTTCGGGTCCAGGAGGGCATGAGCAGTTCTTC
CASSSGPGGHEQFF
>TRBV4-3|.|TRBJ2-2|many
TGCGCCAGCAGCCAAGCAACGAACACCGGGGAGCTGTTTTTT
CASSQATNTGELFF
>TRBV3-1|TRBD2|TRBJ2-1|many
TGTGCCAGCAGCCCCCCCGGGCTAGCGGGTAACAATGAGCAGTTCTTC
CASSPPGLAGNNEQFF
>TRBV20-1|TRBD2|TRBJ2-1|few
TGCAGTGCCGCGGGAGTCGTCTACAATGAGCAGTTCTTC
CSAAGVVYNEQFF
>TRBV20-1|.|TRBJ1-3|.
TGCAGTGCGCCGAGGGATGGTGGAAGCACCATATATTTT
CSAPRDGGSTIYF
>TRBV14|TRBD2|TRBJ2-1|few
TGTGCCAGCAGCCCTCGCACCGGGACTAGCTCGCGGCAGTTCTTC
CASSPRTGTSSRQFF
>TRBV10-3|.|TRBJ2-5|many
TGTGCCATCGGCAGAGGCTACCAAGAGACCCAGTACTTC
CAIGRGYQETQYF
>TRBV5-4|TRBD2|TRBJ2-5|few
TGTGCCAGCAGCGTTCGGCTAGCGGGAGTAGAGACCCAGTACTTC
CASSVRLAGVETQYF
>TRBV7-3|TRBD2|TRBJ2-1|.
TGTGCCAGCAGCTTAACCCGGTGGGGGGGATCCGCCGGGAGTGAGCAGTTCTTC
CASSLTRWGGSAGSEQFF
>TRBV12-3/TRBV12-4|TRBD1|TRBJ1-2|few
TGTGCCAGCAGACCCGGGACAGGGGGCCATGGCTACACCTTC
CASRPGTGGHGYTF
>TRBV3-1|.|TRBJ2-3|.
TGTGCCAGCAGCAAAGGGGGTTTCAGGGATACGCAGTATTTT
CASSKGGFRDTQYF
>TRBV3-1|.|TRBJ1-2|.
TGTGCCAGCAGCCAAGATCGGGGACCGCGCTATGGCTACACCTTC
CASSQDRGPRYGYTF
>TRBV5-1|.|TRBJ2-7|.
TGCGCCAGCAGCTTGACAAGCCCCTACGAGCAGTACTTC
CASSLTSPYEQYF
>TRBV20-1|.|TRBJ1-6|few
TGCAGTGCTAGGGGGGTAACACCCTATGATTCACCCCTCCACTTT
CSARGVTPYDSPLHF
>TRBV9|.|TRBJ1-2|.
TGTGCCAGCAGCGTAGGGGAAGGGGTGGACTATGGCTACACCTTC
CASSVGEGVDYGYTF
>TRBV20-1|.|TRBJ1-1|few
TGCAGTGCTAGTTTGCCGCCAATGAACACTGAAGCTTTCTTT
CSASLPPMNTEAFF
>TRBV9|.|TRBJ2-2|few
TGTGCCAGCAGCGTAGACCCACAGAACACCGGGGAGCTGTTTTTT
CASSVDPQNTGELFF